This entry features one T cell receptor (beta chain) sequence. Its antigen is not identified. Germline-derived CDR1 and CDR2 are MDHEN and SYDVKM. CDR3 length equals 13 residues. The data derive from a study of monozygotic twins with inflammatory bowel disease. Overall study findings and caveats: For IBD, no single strong associated signal or clonotype was supported. Reduced clonotype sharing with other individuals was observed in IBD patients relative to healthy twins, especially with disease activity.

TCRdb re-called the 5' RACE reads and shows each CDR3 protein once, DNA omitted. This sample lists around 100,000 distinct CDR3 sequences; its ten largest clones have more than 1.5%. The sequenced sample consisted of blood. The chain employs TRBV28 and TRBJ1-1; TCRdb's D call of TRBD1 is untestable without DNA. The sequence came from a human donor with ulcerative colitis or Crohn's disease, or a healthy co-twin of an affected twin (not recorded which). This chain's CDR3 is CASTLSQNTEAFF.